This passage covers 6 T cell receptor beta chains from one sample sequenced in a study of CD8+CD57+ T cells in acquired aplastic anemia. Genomic DNA acted as the template from which TCR beta VDJ combination and CDR3 sequence profiling were carried out. TCRdb reanalysed the reads using MiXCR and keeps one entry per CDR3 protein. The sample shows 150,000 to 200,000 distinct CDR3 sequences, less than 65% of them seen only once. Sequenced sample: sorted CD4+, CD8+, or CD8+CD57+ T cells (not recorded which) from PBMCs. These receptors were obtained from a human donor with severe aplastic anemia or a healthy control (not recorded which).

DNA of the CDR3: TGTGCCACCAGCAGAGGAAGAGTTTCTGGAAACACCATATATTTT. Translated, it gives CATSRGRVSGNTIYF. V is TRBV15 and J is TRBJ1-3; D gene unclear. The V gene lost 1 base and the J gene lost 1 base, with 8 bases spanning the gap. The CDR3 has 15 residues. Germline CDR1 is LNHNV and CDR2 is YYDKDF (reference sequence).

V usage is TRBV7-6 and J usage is TRBJ2-1, with D uncertain. Germline values: CDR1 SGHVS, CDR2 FNYEAQ. This CDR3 is built from 15 residues. Trimming pared 4 bases from V and 4 bases from J, leaving 14 bases between. The CDR3 nucleotides are TGTGCCAGCAGCTCCTTCGTTCAGCCTTACAATGAGCAGTTCTTC. This sequence encodes CASSSFVQPYNEQFF.

This sequence joins TRBV12-5 and TRBJ2-7; unclear D gene. Germline V gene lookup returns CDR1 LGHNT and CDR2 FRNRAP. This CDR3 is 13 amino acids long. Trimming cost V 5 bases and J 1 base, with 9 bases left between them. The CDR3 reads CASGTDKSYEQYF. CDR3 bases: TGTGCTAGTGGTACCGACAAGTCCTACGAGCAGTACTTC.

This sequence joins TRBV29-1 and TRBJ2-7; 7 bases agree with TRBD2. CDR1 and CDR2 (germline): SQVTM, ANQGSEA. The length of the CDR3 is 14 residues. With V trimmed by 5 bases and J by 2 bases, 9 bases remained unmatched. CDR3 in amino acids: CSVSWGGVAYEQYF. CDR3 sequence (DNA): TGCAGCGTTTCGTGGGGGGGAGTGGCCTACGAGCAGTACTTC.

This clonotype has more than one count but fewer than ten. The J gene is TRBJ2-3, the V gene TRBV7-9, with TRBD2 identical over 7 bases. CDR1 is SEHNR, CDR2 FQNEAQ, per germline (reference sequence). The CDR3 covers 15 residues. J lost 1 base, V lost 3 bases, and 4 bases had no gene match. CDR3 nucleotides: TGTGCCAGCAGCTTTTCGAGCGGGGGCACAGATACGCAGTATTTT. This gives the protein CASSFSSGGTDTQYF.

CDR3 DNA sequence: TGTGCCAGCAGCAGATCCACAGATACGCAGTATTTT. Translation: CASSRSTDTQYF. V is TRBV7-2 and J is TRBJ2-3; D remains unclear. The germline V and J ends were trimmed by 5 bases and 2 bases, with 5 bases remaining between them. The CDR3 has 12 amino acids. Germline CDR1 and CDR2: SGHTA and FQGNSA.